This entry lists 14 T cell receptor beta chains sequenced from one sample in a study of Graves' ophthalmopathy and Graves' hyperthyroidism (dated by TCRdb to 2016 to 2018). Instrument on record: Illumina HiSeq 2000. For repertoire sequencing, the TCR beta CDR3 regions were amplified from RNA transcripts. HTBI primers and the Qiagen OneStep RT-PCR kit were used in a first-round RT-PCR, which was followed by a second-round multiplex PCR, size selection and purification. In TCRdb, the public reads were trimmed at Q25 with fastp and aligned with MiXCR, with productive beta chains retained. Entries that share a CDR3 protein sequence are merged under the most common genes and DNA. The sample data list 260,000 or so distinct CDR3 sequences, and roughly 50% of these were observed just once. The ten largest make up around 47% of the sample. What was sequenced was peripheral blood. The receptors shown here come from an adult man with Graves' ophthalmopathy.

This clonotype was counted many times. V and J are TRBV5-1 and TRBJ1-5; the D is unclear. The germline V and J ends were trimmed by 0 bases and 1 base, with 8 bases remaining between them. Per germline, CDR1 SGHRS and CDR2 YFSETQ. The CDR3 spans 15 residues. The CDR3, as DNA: TGCGCCAGCAGCTTGGGCGATTGGAGCAATCAGCCCCAGCATTTT. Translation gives CASSLGDWSNQPQHF.

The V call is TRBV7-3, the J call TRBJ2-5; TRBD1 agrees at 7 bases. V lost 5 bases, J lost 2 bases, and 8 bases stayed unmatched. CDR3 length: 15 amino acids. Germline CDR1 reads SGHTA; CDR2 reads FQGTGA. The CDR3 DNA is TGTGCCAGCAGCAACCAGGGGGAACCTCAAGAGACCCAGTACTTC. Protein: CASSNQGEPQETQYF.

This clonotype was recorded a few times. DNA for the CDR3: TGCAGTGCTAGTAGTGACTCGGGGAATTCACCCCTCCACTTT. Translation: CSASSDSGNSPLHF. The genes are TRBV20-1 and TRBJ1-6; D call uncertain. V lost 3 bases and J lost 7, with 13 bases in between. The CDR3 contains 14 residues. Germline values: CDR1 DFQATT, CDR2 SNEGSKA (reference sequence).

The CDR3 sequence is CSAGRGRGSTEAFF. In nucleotides, the CDR3 is TGCAGTGCTGGCCGGGGGAGGGGGAGTACTGAAGCTTTCTTT. The rearrangement joins TRBV20-1 to TRBJ1-1; TRBD1 is a possible D gene (6 bases). CDR1 and CDR2 (germline): DFQATT, SNEGSKA (reference sequence). Trimming removed 5 bases from V and 5 bases from J, with 18 bases in between. This CDR3 spans 14 amino acids.

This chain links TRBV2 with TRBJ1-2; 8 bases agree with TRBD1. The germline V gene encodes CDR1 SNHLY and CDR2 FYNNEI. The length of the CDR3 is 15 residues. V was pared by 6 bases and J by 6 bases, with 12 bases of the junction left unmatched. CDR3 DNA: TGTGCCAGCAGCTTGGTAGTGGGACAGGAACATGGCTACACCTTC. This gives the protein CASSLVVGQEHGYTF.

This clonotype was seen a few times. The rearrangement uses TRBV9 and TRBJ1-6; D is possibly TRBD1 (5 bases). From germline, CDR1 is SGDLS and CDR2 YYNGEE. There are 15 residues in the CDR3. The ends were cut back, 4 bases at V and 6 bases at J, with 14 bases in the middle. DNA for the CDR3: TGTGCCAGCAGCTTGGGGCAGGGCGGTAATTCACCCCTCCACTTT. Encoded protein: CASSLGQGGNSPLHF.

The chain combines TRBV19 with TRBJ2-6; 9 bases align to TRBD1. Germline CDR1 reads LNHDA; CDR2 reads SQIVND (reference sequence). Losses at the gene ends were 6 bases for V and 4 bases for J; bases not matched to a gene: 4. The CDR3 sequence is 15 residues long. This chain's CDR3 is CASSDRGSGANVLTF. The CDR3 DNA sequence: TGTGCCAGTAGCGACAGGGGGTCGGGGGCCAACGTCCTGACTTTC.

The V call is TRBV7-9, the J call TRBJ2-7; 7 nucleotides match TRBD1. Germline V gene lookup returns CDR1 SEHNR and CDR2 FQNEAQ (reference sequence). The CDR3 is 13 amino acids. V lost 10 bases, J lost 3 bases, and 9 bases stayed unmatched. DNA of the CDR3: TGTGCCACCGTACCGACAGGGTTCTACGAGCAGTACTTC. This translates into CATVPTGFYEQYF.

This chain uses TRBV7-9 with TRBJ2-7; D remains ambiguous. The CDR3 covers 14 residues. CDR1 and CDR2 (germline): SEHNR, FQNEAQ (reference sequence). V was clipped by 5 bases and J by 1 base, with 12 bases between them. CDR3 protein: CASSQDIGSYEQYF. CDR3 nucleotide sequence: TGTGCCAGCAGCCAAGATATCGGGTCCTACGAGCAGTACTTC.

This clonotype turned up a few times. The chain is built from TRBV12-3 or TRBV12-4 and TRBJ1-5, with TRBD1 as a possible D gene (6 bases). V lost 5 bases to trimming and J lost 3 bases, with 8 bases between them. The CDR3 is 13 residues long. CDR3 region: CASSRQDNQPQHF. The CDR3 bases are TGTGCCAGCAGTCGACAGGACAATCAGCCCCAGCATTTT.

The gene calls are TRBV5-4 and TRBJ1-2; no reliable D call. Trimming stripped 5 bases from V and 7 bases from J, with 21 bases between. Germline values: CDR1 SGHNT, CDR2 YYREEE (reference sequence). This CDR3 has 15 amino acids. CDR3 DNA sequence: TGTGCCAGCAGACCCCTTGGGGAGGAGAAGGCTGGCTACACCTTC. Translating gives CASRPLGEEKAGYTF.

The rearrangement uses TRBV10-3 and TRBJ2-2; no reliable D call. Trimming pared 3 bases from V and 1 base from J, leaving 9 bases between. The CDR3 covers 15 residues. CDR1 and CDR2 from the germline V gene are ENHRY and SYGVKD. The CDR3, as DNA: TGTGCCATCAGTGAAGGTGTCCTGAACACCGGGGAGCTGTTTTTT. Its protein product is CAISEGVLNTGELFF.

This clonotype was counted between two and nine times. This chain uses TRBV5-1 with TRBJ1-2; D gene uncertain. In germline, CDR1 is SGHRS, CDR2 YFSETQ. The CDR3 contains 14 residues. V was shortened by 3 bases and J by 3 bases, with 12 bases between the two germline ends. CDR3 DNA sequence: TGCGCCAGCAGCTCGGACGGTATAGACTATGGCTACACCTTC. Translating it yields CASSSDGIDYGYTF.

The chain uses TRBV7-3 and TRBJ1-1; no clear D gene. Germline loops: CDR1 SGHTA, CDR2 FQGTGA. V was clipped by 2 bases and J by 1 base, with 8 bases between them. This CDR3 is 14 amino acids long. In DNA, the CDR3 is TGTGCCAGCAGCTTAGGCAATGGGAACACTGAAGCTTTCTTT. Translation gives CASSLGNGNTEAFF.